The T cell receptor beta chain described here comes from a study of shared clonotypes between healthy human individuals. Naive-designated CD8 cells lacked CD45RO, were positively enriched for CCR7, and omitted terminally differentiated effector memory CD45RA+ cells. An even split of each subset's genomic DNA across several immunoSEQ plates was performed. Per the study methods: As immunoSEQ supplied junction-only sequences (without quality scores), filtering differed. Only in-frame clones appear in the TCRdb table, and some are missing; sequencing was by immunoSEQ multiplex PCR. V and J calls and clone size are those listed in that table; D and trimming were worked out from the DNA. Among under 700,000 clones, roughly 95% were seen once, and the ten largest hold over 0.1%. CDR3 size: 18 residues.

The sequence was obtained from a woman aged 25 to 39 in good health. V and J are TRBV21-1 and TRBJ2-4; the table names TRBD2, a call not compared with the DNA. TRBV21-1 is given as a pseudogene. The sequenced sample was naive CD8+ T cells sorted from blood. CDR3 coding DNA: TGTGCCAGCAGCAAAGCTTCCGGGACTAGCAGTCTGGGGGACATTCAGTACTTC. It encodes CASSKASGTSSLGDIQYF.